The 28 T cell receptor beta chains listed next were all sequenced from one sample in a study of T cell repertoires in MIS-A myocarditis. Generated by immunoSEQ multiplex PCR, the TCRdb table keeps only in-frame clones and is missing some. This sample yields some 10,000 clones, of which around 89% are seen a single time; approximately 2% belongs to the top ten. The sequenced material came from thoracic lymph node tissue obtained at autopsy. All receptors derive from a man aged 18 to 30 with fulminant myocarditis from multisystem inflammatory syndrome in adults (MIS-A) after COVID-19.

CDR3 DNA: TGTGCCAGCAGCTTCGGACAGGGGACAACTAATGAAAAACTGTTTTTT. The encoded protein is CASSFGQGTTNEKLFF. This chain uses TRBV7-2 with TRBJ1-4, with 9 bases aligning to TRBD1. The trim removed 3 bases at V and 0 bases at J, leaving 2 bases unmatched. CDR1 and CDR2 from the germline V gene are SGHTA and FQGNSA. The CDR3 extends over 16 amino acids.

The genes are TRBV10-2 and TRBJ1-5; D call uncertain. CDR1 is WSHSY and CDR2 is SAAADI in the germline V gene. This CDR3 spans 12 amino acids. Between the trimmed V and J ends, which lost 5 bases and 4 bases, there was a span of 6 bases. In DNA, the CDR3 is TGCGCCAGCAGTCAGCCGAATCAGCCCCAGCATTTT. This translates into CASSQPNQPQHF.

This clone was seen only once. V gene TRBV6-6 combines with J gene TRBJ2-3, with a weak D call TRBD1 (7 bases). V shed 8 bases and J shed 1 base, with 13 bases lying between them. The CDR3 runs to 14 residues. From germline, CDR1 is MNHNY and CDR2 SVGAGI (reference sequence). The CDR3 region is CASVARGGTDTQYF. The CDR3 DNA reads TGTGCCAGCGTAGCCAGGGGGGGCACAGATACGCAGTATTTT.

This chain joins TRBV4-2 and TRBJ2-1, with 11 bases fitting TRBD2. CDR1 and CDR2 from the germline V gene are LGHNA and YNFKEQ. The V gene end was trimmed by 4 bases and the J gene end by 8 bases; junction bases not matched to a gene: 7. This CDR3 has 15 amino acids. The CDR3 DNA reads as TGTGCCAGCAGCCCCAGGCTAGCGGGAGGACATGAGCAGTTCTTC. The encoded protein is CASSPRLAGGHEQFF.

The V gene is TRBV12-5, the J gene TRBJ2-5, with TRBD2 matching over 11 bases. Germline V lookup: CDR1 LGHNT, CDR2 FRNRAP. The CDR3 loop spans 16 amino acids. V was clipped by 1 base and J by 3 bases; unmatched bases: 4. CDR3 residues: CASGLGLAGFEETQYF. In DNA form, the CDR3 reads TGTGCTAGTGGTTTGGGACTAGCGGGGTTTGAAGAGACCCAGTACTTC.

This clone has just one count. The gene calls are TRBV3-1 (or the pseudogene TRBV3-2) and TRBJ2-5; tentative D call: TRBD2 (5 bases). Germline CDR1 reads LGHDT; CDR2 reads YNNKEL (reference sequence). CDR3 length equals 13 residues. The germline V and J ends were trimmed by 2 bases and 8 bases, with 12 bases remaining between them. CDR3 protein: CASSQFGSPTQYF. The DNA of the CDR3 is TGTGCCAGCAGCCAATTTGGGAGTCCCACCCAGTACTTC.

The rearrangement links TRBV28 to TRBJ2-1; no reliable D call. CDR3 length equals 16 residues. Looked up from germline, CDR1 is MDHEN and CDR2 is SYDVKM. V was cut by 5 bases and J by 1 base, with 15 bases left in between. The CDR3: CASSPPKGESYNEQFF. In DNA, the CDR3 is TGTGCCAGCAGTCCGCCAAAGGGTGAATCCTACAATGAGCAGTTCTTC. Full variable domain (remainder filled in from reference TRBV28 and TRBJ2-1): DVKVTQSSRYLVKRTGEKVFLECVQDMDHENMFWYRQDPGLGLRLIYFSYDVKMKEKGDIPEGYSVSREKKERFSLILESASTNQTSMYLCASSPPKGESYNEQFFGPGTRLTVL.

The V call is TRBV4-3, the J call TRBJ1-1; D is possibly TRBD1 (5 bases). This CDR3 region has 13 residues. Germline V gene sequence: CDR1 LGHNA, CDR2 YSLEER. The V gene lost 3 bases and the J gene lost 1 base, with 6 bases spanning the gap. The CDR3 spells CASSHTGNTEAFF. CDR3 nucleotides: TGCGCCAGCAGCCATACAGGGAACACTGAAGCTTTCTTT.

This chain joins TRBV27 and TRBJ1-1; a possible D gene is TRBD1 (5 bases). Germline V gene data show CDR1 as MNHEY and CDR2 as SMNVEV (reference sequence). V lost 8 bases and J lost 0, with 16 bases in between. This CDR3 contains 15 residues. CDR3 sequence reads: CASWDRKLMNTEAFF. For the CDR3, the DNA is TGTGCCAGCTGGGACCGGAAACTTATGAACACTGAAGCTTTCTTT.

The rearrangement joins TRBV9 to TRBJ2-5; D tentatively reads TRBD1 or TRBD2 (6 bases each). V was clipped by 1 base and J by 5 bases, with 15 bases between them. The length of the CDR3 is 15 residues. CDR1 is SGDLS and CDR2 is YYNGEE in the germline V gene. The CDR3 region has the DNA TGTGCCAGCAGCGTAACGGGGGCAGGATGGGAGACCCAGTACTTC. This encodes CASSVTGAGWETQYF.

The chain couples TRBV28 to TRBJ2-7; 10 bases map to TRBD1. The CDR3 runs to 15 residues. J was trimmed by 5 bases and V by 6 bases; bases with no gene match: 10. Germline-derived CDR1 and CDR2 are MDHEN and SYDVKM. The CDR3 bases are TGTGCCAGCAGCGGGGTGGGACAGGGGTTCCACGAGCAGTACTTC. Residues: CASSGVGQGFHEQYF.

The chain recombines TRBV28 with TRBJ2-1; TRBD2 matches at 7 bases. The CDR3 is 15 amino acids. Trimming cost V 5 bases and J 2 bases; bases outside gene matches: 6. CDR1 is MDHEN and CDR2 is SYDVKM in the germline V gene. The CDR3 loop is CASSPLAVPYNEQFF. DNA for the CDR3: TGTGCCAGCAGTCCCCTAGCGGTCCCCTACAATGAGCAGTTCTTC.

The rearrangement uses TRBV28 and TRBJ1-1; 12 bases match TRBD1. V lost 4 bases to trimming and J lost 7 bases; unmatched junction nucleotides: 7. CDR3 length equals 15 residues. Germline CDR1 and CDR2: MDHEN and SYDVKM. The CDR3 DNA is TGTGCCAGCAGTTACCCGGGACAGGGGGCGAATGAAGCTTTCTTT. The encoded protein is CASSYPGQGANEAFF.

This clone was found once. The genes are TRBV3-1 (or the pseudogene TRBV3-2) and TRBJ1-1; D not resolved. CDR3 length equals 18 residues. Germline V gene sequence: CDR1 LGHDT, CDR2 YNNKEL (reference sequence). Trimming removed 0 bases at V and 0 bases at J, with 17 bases between. CDR3 sequence (DNA): TGTGCCAGCAGCCAAGATATTGGCCGGAGGTCCCTGAACACTGAAGCTTTCTTT. Translation: CASSQDIGRRSLNTEAFF.

V is TRBV5-6 and J is TRBJ1-2, with TRBD1 as a possible D gene (5 bases). Per the germline V gene, CDR1 is SGHDT and CDR2 is YYEEEE. Trimming took 0 bases from V and 8 from J, leaving 17 bases between them. The CDR3 length is 15 residues. The CDR3 nucleotides read TGTGCCAGCAGCTTGGTGGGGACTGGAGGGGAGGGCTACACCTTC. This translates into CASSLVGTGGEGYTF.

This rearrangement joins TRBV28 to TRBJ1-1; D is perhaps TRBD1 (5 bases). This CDR3 comprises 13 residues. Trimming removed 8 bases at V and 4 bases at J, with 14 bases between. Germline CDR1 reads MDHEN; CDR2 reads SYDVKM. CDR3 in amino acids: CASLGFQGTEAFF. In nucleotides, the CDR3 is TGTGCCAGCCTCGGTTTTCAGGGCACTGAAGCTTTCTTT. The full variable domain, rest sourced from reference TRBV28 and TRBJ1-1, is DVKVTQSSRYLVKRTGEKVFLECVQDMDHENMFWYRQDPGLGLRLIYFSYDVKMKEKGDIPEGYSVSREKKERFSLILESASTNQTSMYLCASLGFQGTEAFFGQGTRLTVV.

The J gene is TRBJ2-1, the V gene TRBV7-3; D call uncertain. The CDR3 consists of 14 residues. The ends were cut back, 0 bases at V and 3 bases at J, with 6 bases in the middle. Germline CDR1 reads SGHTA; CDR2 reads FQGTGA. The CDR3 DNA follows: TGTGCCAGCAGCTTAACAGGTGGCTACAATGAGCAGTTCTTC. As protein: CASSLTGGYNEQFF.

This sequence joins TRBV13 and TRBJ2-1; possible D gene TRBD1, 5 bases. Trimming cost V 2 bases and J 8 bases, with 10 bases left between them. CDR3 length equals 13 residues. The germline gives CDR1 PRHDT, CDR2 FYEKMQ (reference sequence). In nucleotides, the CDR3 is TGTGCCAGCAGCTTACTCAGGGCCGATGAGCAGTTCTTC. It is translated as CASSLLRADEQFF. The whole variable domain, filled in from reference TRBV13 and TRBJ2-1, reads AAGVIQSPRHLIKEKRETATLKCYPIPRHDTVYWYQQGPGQDPQFLISFYEKMQSDKGSIPDRFSAQQFSDYHSELNMSSLELGDSALYFCASSLLRADEQFFGPGTRLTVL.

This chain joins TRBV2 and TRBJ1-5; D is uncertain. The germline gives CDR1 SNHLY, CDR2 FYNNEI. V shed 4 bases and J shed 2 bases, with 6 bases lying between them. CDR3 length equals 13 residues. The chain's CDR3 is CASSVYGNQPQHF. Here the CDR3 DNA reads TGTGCCAGCAGTGTATACGGCAATCAGCCCCAGCATTTT.

This clone was seen a handful of times. This chain links TRBV28 with TRBJ2-1; D is unclear. Trimming removed 6 bases from V and 0 bases from J, with 12 bases in between. The CDR3 runs to 15 residues. The germline CDR1 and CDR2 sequences are MDHEN and SYDVKM. In DNA, the CDR3 is TGTGCCAGCAGCGCCACAGCGAGCTCCTACAATGAGCAGTTCTTC. Translated, it gives CASSATASSYNEQFF.

This clone is a singleton in its sample. The chain joins TRBV7-2 to TRBJ2-5, with 8 bases identical to TRBD2. The CDR3 is 18 amino acids. CDR1 SGHTA and CDR2 FQGNSA come from the germline V gene. Trimming cost V 0 bases and J 7 bases; bases outside gene matches: 16. CDR3 region: CASSLAREGGRGIVTQYF. In nucleotides, the CDR3 is TGTGCCAGCAGCTTAGCTCGGGAGGGGGGGCGCGGGATTGTGACCCAGTACTTC.

This rearrangement joins TRBV2 to TRBJ2-7, with TRBD2 matching over 8 bases. Germline assignment: CDR1 SNHLY and CDR2 FYNNEI. The V and J ends lost 7 bases and 2 bases, in that order; junction bases with no gene match: 7. The CDR3 totals 14 residues. The CDR3: CASKSQRETYEQYF. As DNA, the CDR3 is TGTGCCAGCAAATCCCAGCGGGAGACCTACGAGCAGTACTTC. The entire variable domain, with the rest obtained from reference TRBV2 and TRBJ2-7, is as follows: EPEVTQTPSHQVTQMGQEVILRCVPISNHLYFYWYRQILGQKVEFLVSFYNNEISEKSEIFDDQFSVERPDGSNFTLKIRSTKLEDSAMYFCASKSQRETYEQYFGPGTRLTVT.

V usage is TRBV6-5 and J usage is TRBJ2-1; D might be TRBD2 (6 bases). CDR1 and CDR2 from the germline V gene are MNHEY and SVGAGI. CDR3 length: 15 amino acids. V lost 0 bases and J lost 4, with 10 bases in between. This chain's CDR3 is CASSYSETSYNEQFF. CDR3 sequence (DNA): TGTGCCAGCAGTTACTCCGAGACTAGTTACAATGAGCAGTTCTTC.

This clone showed up just a few times. The CDR3 region has the DNA TGTGCCAGCAGTTCCGAGTACGAGCAGTACTTC. Translation gives CASSSEYEQYF. The V gene is TRBV28, the J gene TRBJ2-7, with D unresolved. The CDR3 is made up of 11 amino acids. V was trimmed by 4 bases and J by 4 bases, leaving 5 bases between them. From germline, CDR1 is MDHEN and CDR2 SYDVKM.

The chain links TRBV5-1 to TRBJ1-1, with a possible D match to TRBD1 (6 bases). Germline CDR1 SGHRS, CDR2 YFSETQ. This CDR3 is built from 17 residues. V dropped 0 bases and J dropped 0 bases, with 15 bases sitting between them. CDR3 in amino acids: CASSLGTTGIMNTEAFF. The CDR3 DNA sequence: TGCGCCAGCAGCTTGGGGACGACAGGAATCATGAACACTGAAGCTTTCTTT.

This chain uses TRBV3-1 (or the pseudogene TRBV3-2) with TRBJ2-5, with unresolved D. The CDR3 sequence is 11 residues long. Trimming pared 5 bases from V and 5 bases from J, leaving 6 bases between. Germline V lookup: CDR1 LGHDT, CDR2 YNNKEL (reference sequence). CDR3 DNA: TGTGCCAGCAGCTTCGGTGAGACCCAGTACTTC. Translated: CASSFGETQYF.

The V and J genes are TRBV7-9 and TRBJ1-4; D perhaps matches TRBD1 (5 bases). With 5 bases removed from V and 3 bases from J, the gap between germline ends came to 13 bases. From germline, CDR1 is SEHNR and CDR2 FQNEAQ (reference sequence). The CDR3 has 15 residues. CDR3 loop: CASSQVGGANEKLFF. The CDR3 nucleotides read TGTGCCAGCAGCCAGGTGGGGGGAGCTAATGAAAAACTGTTTTTT.

The rearrangement links TRBV12-2 to TRBJ2-1; TRBD1, the table's D call, lacks a check against the DNA. TRBV12-2 is designated a pseudogene. The CDR3 has 16 amino acids. Here the CDR3 DNA reads TGTGCAAGTCCCTTCGAAACAGGGGACGGGTGCAATGAGCAGTTCTTC. It encodes CASPFETGDGCNEQFF.